The present TCR beta chain was sequenced within a study of T cells expressing NK-cell markers. Study-wide findings and caveats: The share of CD8+ T cells held by dominant NKG2C+ clonotypes was about 1.0-8% in several donors.

On this clonotype itself: The antigen remains undetermined.

TCRdb reanalyzed the 5' RACE reads, giving one entry per CDR3 protein sequence and no DNA. This table holds some 600,000 distinct CDR3 sequences. This clonotype originated in a young man in good health. The sample was blood T cells: a sorted CD56 or NKG2C T cell subset, CD4+ or CD8+ T cells, or bulk PBMC T cells (not recorded which).

The CDR3 loop is CASSFGTGGEEQYF. The rearrangement links TRBV5-1 to TRBJ2-7; TCRdb proposes TRBD1, but this gene call is untestable without DNA. Germline V gene lookup returns CDR1 SGHRS and CDR2 YFSETQ. This CDR3 is built from 14 residues. The full variable domain, its missing parts supplied by reference TRBV5-1 and TRBJ2-7, is KAGVTQTPRYLIKTRGQQVTLSCSPISGHRSVSWYQQTPGQGLQFLFEYFSETQRNKGNFPGRFSGRQFSNSRSEMNVSTLELGDSALYLCASSFGTGGEEQYFGPGTRLTVT.